These T cell receptor beta chains were read from a single sample in a study of cytomegalovirus exposure and HLA in healthy donors. Generated by immunoSEQ multiplex PCR, the TCRdb table keeps only in-frame clones and is missing some. This table has approximately 140,000 clones, over 60% appearing once. The specimen sequenced was PBMCs. The receptors were gathered from a middle-aged man in good health and CMV-seropositive. The CDR3 runs from the conserved cysteine through the conserved F or W. The D gene is left open where the match is weak. Rows may omit the clone size; those that give it use once, few, many or a size class.

clone size: few; J gene: TRBJ2-7; V gene: TRBV5-6; D gene: TRBD1; CDR3 protein: CASSLGQGDYEQYF; CDR3 DNA: TGTGCCAGCAGCTTGGGACAGGGGGATTACGAGCAGTACTTC
clone size: few; J gene: TRBJ1-1; V gene: TRBV4-1; D gene: -; CDR3 protein: CASSQLGGGLEMNTEAFF; CDR3 DNA: TGCGCCAGCAGCCAGTTGGGGGGGGGTCTGGAGATGAACACTGAAGCTTTCTTT
clone size: -; J gene: TRBJ2-7; V gene: TRBV6-5; D gene: TRBD2; CDR3 protein: CASSYQRGLSNEQYF; CDR3 DNA: TGTGCCAGCAGTTATCAGCGGGGGCTCTCCAACGAGCAGTACTTC
clone size: once; J gene: TRBJ1-5; V gene: TRBV15; D gene: TRBD1; CDR3 protein: CATSFRGTDPGVNQPQHF; CDR3 DNA: TGTGCCACCAGCTTCCGAGGGACAGACCCCGGGGTAAATCAGCCCCAGCATTTT
clone size: few; J gene: TRBJ2-5; V gene: TRBV18; D gene: -; CDR3 protein: CASSPTRETQYF; CDR3 DNA: TGTGCCAGCTCACCAACGCGAGAGACCCAGTACTTC
clone size: -; J gene: TRBJ2-3; V gene: TRBV29-1; D gene: TRBD1; CDR3 protein: CSVGQGLGDTQYF; CDR3 DNA: TGCAGCGTGGGACAGGGGCTTGGGGATACGCAGTATTTT
clone size: -; J gene: TRBJ2-7; V gene: TRBV29-1; D gene: TRBD1; CDR3 protein: CSVEGGQGSYEQYF; CDR3 DNA: TGCAGCGTTGAGGGGGGACAGGGATCCTACGAGCAGTACTTC
clone size: -; J gene: TRBJ1-2; V gene: TRBV5-1; D gene: -; CDR3 protein: CASSSGSIVSYTF; CDR3 DNA: TGCGCCAGCAGCTCCGGGAGCATTGTAAGCTACACCTTC
clone size: -; J gene: TRBJ2-7; V gene: TRBV18; D gene: -; CDR3 protein: CASSPPTAYEQYF; CDR3 DNA: TGTGCCAGCTCACCGCCAACGGCCTACGAGCAGTACTTC
clone size: -; J gene: TRBJ2-3; V gene: TRBV7-8; D gene: -; CDR3 protein: CASSLTESLDTQYF; CDR3 DNA: TGTGCCAGCAGCTTAACGGAGAGTTTGGATACGCAGTATTTT
clone size: -; J gene: TRBJ1-5; V gene: TRBV18; D gene: TRBD1; CDR3 protein: CASSRTGTGGVQPQHF; CDR3 DNA: TGTGCCAGCTCCCGGACCGGGACAGGGGGCGTGCAGCCCCAGCATTTT
clone size: few; J gene: TRBJ2-2; V gene: TRBV10-1; D gene: TRBD1; CDR3 protein: CASSLTGGNTGELFF; CDR3 DNA: TGCGCCAGCAGTTTGACAGGGGGAAACACCGGGGAGCTGTTTTTT
clone size: once; J gene: TRBJ2-7; V gene: TRBV5-1; D gene: TRBD1; CDR3 protein: CASSLVPPGQGAYEQYF; CDR3 DNA: TGCGCCAGCAGCTTAGTCCCCCCGGGACAGGGCGCCTACGAGCAGTACTTC
clone size: -; J gene: TRBJ2-3; V gene: TRBV2; D gene: TRBD2; CDR3 protein: CASRGTSGSPADTQYF; CDR3 DNA: TGTGCCAGCAGGGGTACTAGCGGGAGTCCCGCAGATACGCAGTATTTT
clone size: -; J gene: TRBJ2-1; V gene: TRBV29-1; D gene: TRBD1; CDR3 protein: CSVDRAYNEQFF; CDR3 DNA: TGCAGCGTCGACAGGGCCTACAATGAGCAGTTCTTC
clone size: -; J gene: TRBJ1-1; V gene: TRBV10-3; D gene: TRBD1; CDR3 protein: CAISTGTGGTEAFF; CDR3 DNA: TGTGCCATCAGTACCGGGACAGGGGGCACTGAAGCTTTCTTT